One and the same sample provided the 7 T cell receptor beta chains below, sequenced in a study of blood T cell repertoires in COVID-19. Method: immunoSEQ multiplex PCR; TCRdb's copy keeps in-frame clones and lacks some. The table lists nearly 110,000 clones, around 89% of them singletons, with about 5.3% in the top ten. The material sequenced was peripheral blood. These receptors were collected from a man in his forties or fifties with active or convalescent COVID-19.

The V and J genes are TRBV12-3 or TRBV12-4 and TRBJ1-2; 8 positions match TRBD1. The CDR3 covers 13 residues. Germline trimming cut 6 bases from V and 8 bases from J; bases unmatched to any gene: 8. In DNA form, the CDR3 reads TGTGCCAGCAGGGGACAGGCCCTGGAGGGCTACACCTTC. It specifies CASRGQALEGYTF.

This chain uses TRBV2 with TRBJ2-7, with D tentatively TRBD2 (5 bases). Trimming cost V 7 bases and J 3 bases, with 10 bases left between them. The CDR3 has 12 amino acids. Germline V gene data show CDR1 as SNHLY and CDR2 as FYNNEI. CDR3 sequence reads: CASINSGYEQYF. The CDR3 region has the DNA TGTGCCAGCATCAACAGCGGCTACGAGCAGTACTTC.

The V call is TRBV27, the J call TRBJ2-5, with 10 bases matching TRBD2. This CDR3 comprises 16 residues. Germline V lookup: CDR1 MNHEY, CDR2 SMNVEV (reference sequence). J lost 7 bases, V lost 6 bases, and 14 bases had no gene match. The CDR3 region has the DNA TGTGCCAGCAGGCCCTTAGGACTAGCGGTCGTGGGGACCCAGTACTTC. The encoded protein is CASRPLGLAVVGTQYF.

The rearrangement uses TRBV4-1 and TRBJ1-1; D may be TRBD1 (6 bases). Between the trimmed V and J ends, which lost 2 bases and 1 base, there was a span of 8 bases. Germline assignment: CDR1 MGHRA and CDR2 YSYEKL. The CDR3 covers 14 residues. The CDR3 DNA sequence: TGCGCCAGCAGCCAAAGACAGGAGAACACTGAAGCTTTCTTT. Translated, it gives CASSQRQENTEAFF.

The V call is TRBV18, the J call TRBJ1-4; D ambiguous. The CDR3 runs to 14 residues. Between the trimmed V and J ends, which lost 4 bases and 6 bases, there was a span of 12 bases. Per germline, CDR1 KGHSH and CDR2 LQKENI. The CDR3 protein is CASSRENSYEKLFF. CDR3 nucleotide sequence: TGTGCCAGCTCACGGGAGAACTCTTATGAAAAACTGTTTTTT.

The chain uses TRBV30 and TRBJ2-2, with D possibly being TRBD2 (6 bases). V was trimmed by 1 base and J by 0 bases, leaving 9 bases between them. The CDR3 is 15 amino acids. The germline gives CDR1 GTSNPN, CDR2 SVGIG (reference sequence). The CDR3 DNA is TGTGCCTGGAGTGGGGGGACTGCGAACACCGGGGAGCTGTTTTTT. It codes for CAWSGGTANTGELFF.

The V gene is TRBV25-1, the J gene TRBJ1-5, with D unresolved. V lost 3 bases and J lost 5, with 8 bases in between. The CDR3 extends over 13 amino acids. The germline CDR1 and CDR2 sequences are MGHDK and SYGVNS. Written as DNA, the CDR3 is TGTGCCAGCAGTGACGAGGGCTATCAGCCCCAGCATTTT. Translating it yields CASSDEGYQPQHF.